This passage covers 16 T cell receptor beta chains from one sample sequenced in a study of blood T cell repertoires in COVID-19 (dated by TCRdb to 2020 to 2022). Library creation used the immunoSEQ multiplex PCR assay. Sourced from immuneACCESS, this table was stored by TCRdb with only in-frame sequences that have V and J called. A share of the clones is absent; for the studies checked, an unresolved V gene accounts for under half, and the remainder has no known explanation. The sample records about 140,000 clones, 77% of which are singletons. The ten largest account for roughly 10% of the sample. Sequenced sample: peripheral blood. The origin of the receptors is a woman aged 50 to 60 with active or convalescent COVID-19.

The J gene is TRBJ1-1, the V gene TRBV13; tentatively, D is TRBD1 (5 bases). Between the trimmed V and J ends, which lost 1 base and 3 bases, there was a span of 6 bases. The length of the CDR3 is 13 residues. Germline values: CDR1 PRHDT, CDR2 FYEKMQ (reference sequence). The CDR3 DNA reads as TGTGCCAGCAGCTTAGCCAGGGACACTGAAGCTTTCTTT. It specifies CASSLARDTEAFF. Together with reference TRBV13 and TRBJ1-1, the CDR3 gives the full variable domain: AAGVIQSPRHLIKEKRETATLKCYPIPRHDTVYWYQQGPGQDPQFLISFYEKMQSDKGSIPDRFSAQQFSDYHSELNMSSLELGDSALYFCASSLARDTEAFFGQGTRLTVV.

This clone has more than one count but fewer than ten. V and J are TRBV5-4 and TRBJ2-1; D call uncertain. The CDR3 loop spans 15 amino acids. The V gene's germline CDR1 is SGHNT and CDR2 YYREEE (reference sequence). The V and J ends lost 0 bases and 4 bases respectively, with 11 bases between them. CDR3 sequence reads: CASSLVGRVYNEQFF. In DNA form, the CDR3 reads TGTGCCAGCAGCTTGGTTGGCCGGGTATACAATGAGCAGTTCTTC.

The V gene is TRBV6-6, the J gene TRBJ1-1; tentatively, D is TRBD1 (6 bases). CDR3 length: 14 residues. Germline V gives CDR1 MNHNY, CDR2 SVGAGI (reference sequence). V was clipped by 3 bases and J by 7 bases, with 15 bases between them. The CDR3 region has the DNA TGTGCCAGCAGTTATAACGCGGGGGCGGGTGAAGCTTTCTTT. Its translation is CASSYNAGAGEAFF.

The CDR3 bases are TGTGCCAGCAGTTACGGTCGGCGAGGGGAAAAACTGTTTTTT. The encoded protein is CASSYGRRGEKLFF. The chain couples TRBV6-5 to TRBJ1-4; D gene ambiguous. V shed 2 bases and J shed 8 bases, with 12 bases lying between them. Germline CDR1 and CDR2: MNHEY and SVGAGI. CDR3 length equals 14 residues.

This rearrangement joins TRBV20-1 to TRBJ1-2; no firm D call. The CDR3 length is 10 residues. Germline V gene lookup returns CDR1 DFQATT and CDR2 SNEGSKA (reference sequence). V was shortened by 5 bases and J by 4 bases, with 5 bases between the two germline ends. The CDR3 protein is CSAFRYGYTF. CDR3 in DNA: TGCAGTGCTTTCCGCTATGGCTACACCTTC.

The chain is built from TRBV7-2 and TRBJ1-1; TRBD1 matches at 9 bases. V shed 4 bases, J shed 5 bases, and the junction held 5 bases outside the gene matches. Germline lookup yields CDR1 SGHTA and CDR2 FQGNSA. The CDR3 runs 14 residues. The CDR3 sequence: CASSWTGVGTEAFF. The CDR3 DNA follows: TGTGCCAGCAGCTGGACAGGGGTGGGAACTGAAGCTTTCTTT.

V is TRBV20-1 and J is TRBJ2-7, with a possible D match to TRBD2 (7 bases). CDR1 and CDR2 (germline): DFQATT, SNEGSKA (reference sequence). The CDR3 sequence is 16 residues long. Between the trimmed V and J ends, which lost 3 bases and 0 bases, there was a span of 18 bases. The CDR3 nucleotides are TGCAGTGCTAGTCCCGAGGGGGGGCTGATCTCCTACGAGCAGTACTTC. Its protein is CSASPEGGLISYEQYF.

The V and J genes are TRBV7-2 and TRBJ1-5, with D possibly being TRBD1 (6 bases). The V gene's germline CDR1 is SGHTA and CDR2 FQGNSA. The CDR3 totals 17 residues. V was clipped by 1 base and J by 1 base, with 14 bases between them. The CDR3 sequence: CASSLVLGGASNQPQHF. The CDR3 DNA follows: TGTGCCAGCAGCTTAGTGTTAGGGGGGGCCAGCAATCAGCCCCAGCATTTT.

The CDR3 DNA follows: TGCGCCAGCAGCTTGGCCCTAGCGGGAAACAATGAGCAGTTCTTC. The encoded protein is CASSLALAGNNEQFF. The chain links TRBV5-1 to TRBJ2-1, with 9 bases aligning to TRBD2. V shed 0 bases, J shed 5 bases, and the junction held 3 bases outside the gene matches. The CDR3 loop spans 15 amino acids. Germline V gene lookup returns CDR1 SGHRS and CDR2 YFSETQ.

The chain couples TRBV5-5 to TRBJ2-5; 8 positions match TRBD1. The CDR3 covers 15 residues. Looked up from germline, CDR1 is SGHKS and CDR2 is YYEKEE (reference sequence). The J segment lost 5 bases and the V segment lost 4 bases, leaving 10 bases of the junction unmatched. The CDR3 is CASSGQGGLGETQYF. The DNA of the CDR3 is TGTGCCAGCAGCGGACAGGGTGGTCTAGGGGAGACCCAGTACTTC.

The chain combines TRBV19 with TRBJ2-3, with D unresolved. Deletions cut 5 bases from V and 2 bases from J, with 8 bases between. Per the germline V gene, CDR1 is LNHDA and CDR2 is SQIVND (reference sequence). There are 13 residues in the CDR3. CDR3 in DNA: TGTGCCAGTAGTGGTCAACTCACAGATACGCAGTATTTT. Translated, it gives CASSGQLTDTQYF.

This clone was detected only a few times. This chain joins TRBV24-1 and TRBJ2-5, with TRBD1 identical over 10 bases. This CDR3 region has 12 residues. In germline, CDR1 is KGHDR, CDR2 SFDVKD. Germline trimming cut 10 bases from V and 2 bases from J; bases unmatched to any gene: 0. The CDR3 DNA is TGTGCCACGGACAGGGGGCAAGAGACCCAGTACTTC. Protein sequence: CATDRGQETQYF.

This chain connects TRBV7-2 to TRBJ1-1, with unresolved D. V was shortened by 3 bases and J by 5 bases, with 10 bases between the two germline ends. The CDR3 runs 13 residues. Looked up from germline, CDR1 is SGHTA and CDR2 is FQGNSA. CDR3 sequence (DNA): TGTGCCAGCAGCTTTTACGAGGGAACTGAAGCTTTCTTT. It encodes CASSFYEGTEAFF. The whole variable domain, filled in from reference TRBV7-2 and TRBJ1-1, reads GAGVSQSPSNKVTEKGKDVELRCDPISGHTALYWYRQSLGQGLEFLIYFQGNSAPDKSGLPSDRFSAERTGGSVSTLTIQRTQQEDSAVYLCASSFYEGTEAFFGQGTRLTVV.

This clone was observed a single time. V is TRBV7-2 and J is TRBJ2-1; D is possibly TRBD1 (6 bases). Trimming took off 5 bases at V and 1 base at J, with 12 bases between the two ends. CDR1 SGHTA and CDR2 FQGNSA come from the germline V gene. This CDR3 spans 15 amino acids. CDR3 in DNA: TGTGCCAGCAGCACGATCAGGGGTTCCTACAATGAGCAGTTCTTC. The encoded protein is CASSTIRGSYNEQFF.

This clone was seen once. J is TRBJ2-3 and V is TRBV5-1; no clear D gene. Trimming stripped 5 bases from V and 0 bases from J, with 13 bases between. CDR3 length equals 15 residues. Germline V CDR1 and CDR2: SGHRS, YFSETQ. The CDR3 spells CASRRQALSTDTQYF. For the CDR3, the DNA is TGCGCCAGCAGAAGGCAGGCCCTTAGCACAGATACGCAGTATTTT.

Written as DNA, the CDR3 is TGTGCCAGCAGCGGACGTAGCGGGATAGTTGCCGGGGAGCTGTTTTTT. As protein: CASSGRSGIVAGELFF. The chain couples TRBV9 to TRBJ2-2; TRBD2 matches at 8 bases. J was trimmed by 6 bases and V by 3 bases; bases with no gene match: 10. The CDR3 extends over 16 amino acids. Germline-derived CDR1 and CDR2 are SGDLS and YYNGEE.